This TCR beta chain was captured by sequencing in a study of cytomegalovirus exposure and HLA in healthy donors (dated by TCRdb to 2015 to 2018). In terms of the full investigation: An earlier analysis of 550 to 700 of the donors reported more than 250 Gb of sequence data and 117 million unique TCR beta sequences from approximately 180 million T cells. Of the roughly 400 genotyped donors, about 80% fell in the genetic ancestry cluster associated with self-reported Caucasian donors. An earlier analysis of fewer than 750 of the donors used high-throughput TCR beta sequencing to judge whether each TCR beta V gene segment behaved as functional or pseudogenic. Across some 400 genotyped donors of the cohort, an average of about 200,000 unique TCR beta nucleotide sequences per donor were sequenced, and roughly 20% of those sequences were non-productive. Because of strong linkage in the cohort, 5 or 6 DR-DQ haplotypes were treated as single units for association and clustering. A later genetic analysis used genome-wide SNP genotypes for 398 of the 666 donors, treating that subset as a discovery cohort. The study used immunosequencing to profile the T cell repertoires of several hundred subjects and linked those repertoires to cytomegalovirus serostatus. The later analysis used no new phenotypic data to find candidate immune exposures, relying instead on TCR beta sequences and their occurrence across donors. To predict cytomegalovirus infection status, the study brought together high-throughput TCR immunosequencing, statistical association of individual TCRs with disease status, and machine learning. Donor age, sex, ethnicity and CMV serostatus were compiled together with the repertoire data. In addition to the first cohort of hundreds of subjects, a separate validation cohort of over 90 different subjects was used. The study aimed to test whether signatures of past pathogen exposure could be identified by cataloging public T cell receptors. Both class I and class II loci were covered by HLA typing, at four-digit resolution. Every discovery cohort repertoire had been produced on one sequencing platform. The number of typed donors differed by locus: roughly 620-640 for A, B, C, DRB1 and DQB1; 500 to 550 for DQA1; some 590 for DPA1; and about 450 for DPB1. To study patterns of TCR occurrence, a later analysis re-analyzed previously published TCR beta repertoires from around 660 donors and added high-resolution HLA genotyping. An early release covering approximately 600 HLA-typed donors comprised about 310 gigabases of sequencing data and tens of millions of unique TCR sequences. The full study reports these points: Because counts were too low, roughly 18 rarely observed V segments, including chromosome 9 orphons, were left out of the earlier analysis of some 600 of the donors. In a later analysis, HLA-associated TCR beta chains were found to be more clonally expanded and to have lower generation probabilities than equally common non-associated chains. A further reported finding was that TCR beta sequences accurately predicted the HLA-A and HLA-B alleles for most subjects in the first cohort. When HLA alleles, especially DR and DQ, strongly co-occurred, attributing TCR associations to individual alleles was difficult. Correlated functional status among segregating V segments might be attributable to linkage disequilibrium, but an unknown experimental factor could not be ruled out. Because some donors lacked HLA typing at each locus, the association tests relied only on the typed subset. The study gave a list of about 150 TCR beta chains associated with cytomegalovirus. Some IMGT-functional V segments, including TRBV6-2 and TRBV6-3, could not be distinguished by the 87-base-pair reads and were therefore excluded. In vitro tests confirmed that a few of the cytomegalovirus-associated TCR beta chains recognize cytomegalovirus antigens. Cytomegalovirus status was reported to be diagnosed by the classifier with high specificity and sensitivity in both the original and validation cohorts. According to a later analysis, TCR association rates differed among HLA loci, with DRB1 alleles showing the most associated TCRs and HLA-C alleles showing the fewest. The only immune exposure information available for the cohort was CMV serostatus. According to a later analysis, parvovirus B19, influenza, CMV and Epstein-Barr virus appeared linked to several top co-occurrence clusters. A later analysis associated 15,000 or so TCR beta sequences with specific HLA alleles at a false discovery rate of 0.05. Across donors, most TCR sequences were observed very rarely, whereas some public TCRs were present in many individuals. The authors suggested that the approach could potentially be extended to other disease states and immunological phenotypes. Sequencing depth was assumed to be roughly uniform across donors in the presence/absence analyses, though that assumption may not hold. In a later analysis, most CMV-associated TCR beta chains were found to appear HLA-restricted, with HLA associations seemingly driven largely by CMV exposure. An association between a missense DCLRE1C variant and V-gene and J-gene trimming of TCR beta chains was found in a later genetic analysis and replicated in an independent cohort. A group of highly shared sequence variants was considered likely to be a technical artifact of the sequencing pipeline. In an earlier analysis of some 640 of the donors, most TCR beta V segments were observed in productive rearrangements about 90% or about 30% of the time, broadly matching IMGT annotations. A later genetic analysis reported fewer N-insertions in productive TCRs among donors in an Asian-associated ancestry cluster than the roughly 690-donor mean. Only TCR beta chains were sequenced in this cohort, and the absence of alpha or paired-chain data limited detectable features.

Library preparation was by the immunoSEQ multiplex PCR assay. A mixture of 60 forward primers for TCR Vbeta segments and 13 reverse primers for TCR Jbeta segments was used in the multiplex PCR. The CDR3 region of rearranged TCR beta genes was amplified from genomic DNA by a multiplex PCR assay. Amplified TCR beta libraries were sequenced as 87-base-pair reads on the Illumina HiSeq System. From the authors' description of their analysis: A later analysis tallied 75 million to 95 million unique TCR beta chains across the 666 repertoires, and 10 million to 11 million of those chains were shared by two or more donors. To remove PCR and sequencing errors, raw reads were error-corrected and collapsed into unique sequences using a nearest-neighbor algorithm that merged closely related sequences. To assign V, D and J gene segments, CDR3 sequences were aligned to IMGT reference sequences. For a sequence to be retained, at least a six-nucleotide match to both a V gene segment and a J gene segment was required. Rearrangements were called productive when the CDR3 lacked stop codons and stayed in frame with V and J; all others were non-productive. CDR3 was defined by IMGT convention, running from the second conserved V-encoded cysteine to the conserved J-encoded phenylalanine. The earlier analysis of roughly 590 of the donors excluded sequences that lacked an unambiguous match to a single V gene segment. An earlier analysis of 500 to 600 of the donors classified V segments as functional when productive rearrangements were above 56.7% and as segregating when the standard deviation between donors was above 5%. To diagnose cytomegalovirus status from the catalog of TCR beta chain sequences, a statistical classification framework was built. In a later analysis, V and J genes were assigned by comparing TCR nucleotide sequences against IMGT/GENE-DB human TR gene sequences. In a later analysis, CDR3 sequences and most-parsimonious VDJ recombination scenarios were assigned using the TCRdist pipeline. In a later analysis, each TCR beta chain was defined by its CDR3 amino acid sequence together with its V-gene family, and reads without a unique V-gene family were excluded. As a way to deal with suspected cross-contamination and a sequencing artifact, a later analysis dropped roughly 600 nucleotide sequences that were highly shared and had low generation probability. In a later analysis, a clonal expansion index for each public chain was calculated from normalized within-repertoire ranks of inferred template counts. A later analysis computed generation probabilities with a VDJ recombination model fitted to out-of-frame rearrangements, and checked the results against IGoR. In a later analysis, TCR-TCR, TCR-HLA and TCR-CMV co-occurrence was scored with hypergeometric tests, and a repertoire-size bias correction was applied to TCR pairs. In a later analysis, false discovery rates were estimated by permuting HLA or CMV assignments 20 times. A later analysis grouped co-occurring TCRs with DBSCAN, adding TCRdist sequence similarity when clustering within HLA-allele-positive subsets. Repertoires with fewer than 30,000 or more than 120,000 public chains, plus five repertoires with anomalous nucleotide sharing, were excluded from co-occurrence clustering. In TCRdb, the immuneACCESS table is reduced to in-frame sequences with V and J assigned. These tables do not hold every clone; where another copy was compared, an unresolved V gene accounts for under half, and the others remain unexplained. That table supplies the V and J calls and clone size; D and trimming were determined from the DNA. Across this sample there are 75,000 to 100,000 clones, with around 80% seen only once. The ten largest account for about 7.3% of the sample.

Cut back by 5 bases and 0 bases, the V and J ends lie 7 bases apart. The germline V gene (reference sequence) specifies LNHDA as CDR1 and SQIVND as CDR2. Measured from the cysteine to the phenylalanine, the CDR3 is 14 residues long. Only the CDR3 DNA is retained, 42 bases long and in frame from the first base. The cohort was made up of roughly 670 healthy bone marrow donors. All cohort members were sampled while nominally healthy, although unrecorded immune exposures were likely present. The donor tested CMV seronegative, placing the donor among the 350 to 400 seronegative members of the cohort. A peripheral blood sample was collected from each donor, and TCR beta sequencing was performed on peripheral blood mononuclear cells. The Qiagen DNeasy Blood Extraction Kit was used to extract genomic DNA from the blood cell samples. With respect to this clone: The clone's antigen remains unknown. No much larger clonotype is one base removed from it; base qualities were not supplied.

The sequenced sample was PBMCs. Recombination linked TRBV19 to TRBJ2-2; TRBD1 could be the D gene, as 5 bases match. This receptor was obtained from a man younger than 40 in good health and CMV-seronegative. In nucleotides, the sequence is TGTGCCAGTAGTGGGGCCCCGAACACCGGGGAGCTGTTTTTT. This codes for CASSGAPNTGELFF.